Each of the 22 T cell receptor beta chains below was sequenced from the same sample in a study of control samples from healthy donors and cancer patients. The protocol was immunoSEQ multiplex PCR, while the TCRdb copy is restricted to in-frame clones and leaves out a portion. The sample gives roughly 100,000 clones, about 88% of which show up once; roughly 1.3% is in the top ten. The sequencing sample was made of blood. These receptors came from a woman aged 45 to 65 in good health.

The chain combines TRBV5-4 with TRBJ2-3, with D perhaps TRBD1 (6 bases). V lost 3 bases and J lost 4, with 9 bases in between. This CDR3 is 13 amino acids long. The germline CDR1 and CDR2 sequences are SGHNT and YYREEE (reference sequence). The CDR3 DNA is TGTGCCAGCAGCTCCCCAGGGGCAGATACGCAGTATTTT. This encodes CASSSPGADTQYF.

The chain recombines TRBV7-9 with TRBJ2-2; the D is unclear. The CDR3 spans 16 residues. Per the germline V gene, CDR1 is SEHNR and CDR2 is FQNEAQ (reference sequence). The germline V and J ends were trimmed by 8 bases and 1 base, with 17 bases remaining between them. CDR3 loop: CASVPPPAENTGELFF. The CDR3 nucleotides are TGTGCCAGCGTCCCACCCCCGGCGGAGAACACCGGGGAGCTGTTTTTT.

The rearrangement links TRBV19 to TRBJ1-1; unclear D gene. Between the trimmed V and J ends, which lost 2 bases and 1 base, there was a span of 8 bases. The CDR3 length is 14 residues. Germline lookup yields CDR1 LNHDA and CDR2 SQIVND (reference sequence). The CDR3 protein is CASSIPGANTEAFF. DNA of the CDR3: TGTGCCAGTAGTATACCAGGCGCGAACACTGAAGCTTTCTTT.

V usage is TRBV28 and J usage is TRBJ1-3, with D hard to call. This CDR3 spans 13 amino acids. Germline CDR1 reads MDHEN; CDR2 reads SYDVKM. With 3 bases removed from V and 11 bases from J, the gap between germline ends came to 14 bases. CDR3 in DNA: TGTGCCAGCAGTTTGACGGCCCCGGGGTCCATATATTTT. Translation gives CASSLTAPGSIYF.

This chain's CDR3 is CASSLVLAGETDTQYF. The CDR3 DNA reads TGTGCCAGCAGCTTAGTGCTAGCGGGGGAGACAGATACGCAGTATTTT. The genes are TRBV11-2 and TRBJ2-3, with 10 bases identical to TRBD2. Germline CDR1 and CDR2: SGHAT and FQNNGV. The V segment lost 1 base and the J segment 3 bases; nucleotides outside the gene matches: 4. The CDR3 spans 16 residues. The entire variable domain, with the rest obtained from reference TRBV11-2 and TRBJ2-3, is as follows: EAGVAQSPRYKIIEKRQSVAFWCNPISGHATLYWYQQILGQGPKLLIQFQNNGVVDDSQLPKDRFSAERLKGVDSTLKIQPAKLEDSAVYLCASSLVLAGETDTQYFGPGTRLTVL.

The chain uses TRBV6-2 or TRBV6-3 and TRBJ2-5; 8 bases line up with TRBD2. The V segment lost 2 bases and the J segment 4 bases; nucleotides outside the gene matches: 6. The CDR3 has 15 amino acids. The germline V gene encodes CDR1 MNHEY and CDR2 SVGEGT. The chain's CDR3 is CASSYITSGGETQYF. The CDR3 DNA follows: TGTGCCAGCAGTTACATCACTAGCGGCGGAGAGACCCAGTACTTC.

CDR3: CASNKLAGGSYTQYF. CDR3 nucleotides: TGCGCCAGCAACAAACTAGCGGGAGGGTCTTATACGCAGTATTTT. The V and J genes are TRBV5-1 and TRBJ2-3, with 13 positions matching TRBD2. From germline, CDR1 is SGHRS and CDR2 YFSETQ. V lost 6 bases, J lost 7 bases, and 8 bases stayed unmatched. The CDR3 runs to 15 residues.

CDR3 bases: TGTGCCAGCAGCTTAGTTCTGGGGGGGACTGAAGCTTTCTTT. It specifies CASSLVLGGTEAFF. The chain combines TRBV7-9 with TRBJ1-1, with D possibly TRBD1 on 5 matching bases. V was pared by 1 base and J by 5 bases, with 11 bases between. CDR1 and CDR2 (germline): SEHNR, FQNEAQ (reference sequence). CDR3 length equals 14 residues.

This clone was seen only a few times. The chain uses TRBV6-2 or TRBV6-3 and TRBJ2-7; 9 positions agree with TRBD2. Germline CDR1 reads MNHEY; CDR2 reads SVGEGT. V shed 6 bases and J 2 bases; nucleotides not matched to a gene: 11. This CDR3 has 16 residues. CDR3: CASSTLAGLTPYEQYF. The CDR3 DNA is TGTGCCAGCAGCACCCTAGCGGGACTCACCCCCTACGAGCAGTACTTC.

This chain uses TRBV5-1 with TRBJ1-1, with TRBD1 matching over 8 bases. CDR1 is SGHRS, CDR2 YFSETQ, per germline. The CDR3 covers 15 residues. V trimming: 4 bases; J trimming: 1 base; junction bases outside the gene matches: 6. The CDR3 reads CASSHTGTGNTEAFF. Written as DNA, the CDR3 is TGCGCCAGCAGCCATACCGGGACAGGGAACACTGAAGCTTTCTTT. Looking up the rest from reference TRBV5-1 and TRBJ1-1 gives the full variable domain: KAGVTQTPRYLIKTRGQQVTLSCSPISGHRSVSWYQQTPGQGLQFLFEYFSETQRNKGNFPGRFSGRQFSNSRSEMNVSTLELGDSALYLCASSHTGTGNTEAFFGQGTRLTVV.

The gene calls are TRBV4-3 and TRBJ2-3; the match to TRBD2 covers 13 bases. The CDR3 has 18 amino acids. With V trimmed by 0 bases and J by 1 base, 4 bases remained unmatched. Germline-derived CDR1 and CDR2 are LGHNA and YSLEER. The CDR3 nucleotides are TGCGCCAGCAGCCAAGATACCACTAGCGGGGGGGGCACAGATACGCAGTATTTT. Its protein is CASSQDTTSGGGTDTQYF.

As DNA, the CDR3 is TGTGCCAGTAAGACGACAGGTCTACTATCTAACTATGGCTACACCTTC. Its translation is CASKTTGLLSNYGYTF. This chain uses TRBV19 with TRBJ1-2; D may be TRBD1 (6 bases). V lost 7 bases to trimming and J lost 0 bases, with 18 bases between them. There are 16 residues in the CDR3. Per the germline V gene, CDR1 is LNHDA and CDR2 is SQIVND (reference sequence).

The chain carries TRBV7-8 and TRBJ1-2; 9 bases align to TRBD1. Trimming at V came to 0 bases and at J to 3 bases, leaving 2 bases not matched to a gene. CDR1 and CDR2 (germline): SGHVS, FQNEAQ. The CDR3 length is 15 residues. The CDR3 reads CASSLARQGDYGYTF. CDR3 DNA sequence: TGTGCCAGCAGCTTAGCGCGACAGGGGGACTATGGCTACACCTTC.

V usage is TRBV6-5 and J usage is TRBJ2-5; TRBD1 aligns across 9 bases. CDR3 length: 15 amino acids. J was trimmed by 2 bases and V by 6 bases; bases with no gene match: 7. Germline loops: CDR1 MNHEY, CDR2 SVGAGI. The CDR3 bases are TGTGCCAGCAGGTCCGCCGGGACAGGGCAAGAGACCCAGTACTTC. This translates into CASRSAGTGQETQYF.

This sequence joins TRBV9 and TRBJ2-1; 11 bases are shared with TRBD1. This CDR3 has 13 residues. Germline values: CDR1 SGDLS, CDR2 YYNGEE. Trimming cost V 3 bases and J 13 bases; bases outside gene matches: 6. The CDR3: CASSDGTGGRQFF. CDR3 nucleotide sequence: TGTGCCAGCAGCGACGGGACAGGGGGTCGACAGTTCTTC.

In nucleotides, the CDR3 is TGTGCCAGCAGTCCCAGGCCCGGGAGAGAAGAGACCCAGTACTTC. It specifies CASSPRPGREETQYF. This chain uses TRBV6-5 with TRBJ2-5; D is perhaps TRBD2 (6 bases). With 5 bases removed from V and 3 bases from J, the gap between germline ends came to 16 bases. The germline V gene has CDR1 MNHEY and CDR2 SVGAGI. The CDR3 is 15 residues long.

This sequence joins TRBV9 and TRBJ2-1; 16 nucleotides match TRBD2. CDR3 length: 19 residues. Germline lookup yields CDR1 SGDLS and CDR2 YYNGEE. The J segment lost 7 bases and the V segment lost 4 bases, leaving 14 bases of the junction unmatched. CDR3 protein: CASSPRGTSGRAPGNEQFF. In DNA, the CDR3 is TGTGCCAGCAGCCCCCGGGGGACTAGCGGGAGGGCCCCCGGGAATGAGCAGTTCTTC.

The rearrangement links TRBV5-1 to TRBJ1-1; 12 nucleotides line up with TRBD1. Losses at the gene ends were 2 bases for V and 3 bases for J; bases not matched to a gene: 11. Per germline, CDR1 SGHRS and CDR2 YFSETQ. This CDR3 comprises 18 residues. CDR3 residues: CASSFGPGTGGLHTEAFF. DNA of the CDR3: TGCGCCAGCAGCTTTGGACCCGGGACAGGGGGCCTACACACTGAAGCTTTCTTT.

The CDR3 DNA is TGTGCCAGCAGCCAACCACTTGGGACAGCCGTTGCCTCTGGGGCCAACGTCCTGACTTTC. Its protein product is CASSQPLGTAVASGANVLTF. The chain recombines TRBV3-1 (or the pseudogene TRBV3-2) with TRBJ2-6, with 7 bases lining up with TRBD1. Germline loops: CDR1 LGHDT, CDR2 YNNKEL (reference sequence). CDR3 length equals 20 residues. With 2 bases clipped from V and 0 bases from J, the junction kept 13 bases outside the gene matches.

The genes are TRBV25-1 and TRBJ1-1, with D perhaps matching TRBD1 (5 bases). The germline V gene encodes CDR1 MGHDK and CDR2 SYGVNS. V was cut by 8 bases and J by 4 bases, with 11 bases left in between. This CDR3 spans 12 amino acids. The CDR3, as DNA: TGTGCCAGCCTCTCAGGGATCACTGAAGCTTTCTTT. Amino acid sequence: CASLSGITEAFF.

With respect to this clone: The sample carries other DNA sequences with the same CDR3. CDR3 sequence reads: CASSESYEQYF. The CDR3 bases are TGTGCCAGCAGTGAAAGCTACGAGCAGTACTTC. V and J are TRBV25-1 and TRBJ2-7; unclear D gene. This CDR3 is built from 11 residues. Trimming pared 2 bases from V and 3 bases from J, leaving 2 bases between. Germline values: CDR1 MGHDK, CDR2 SYGVNS.

The V call is TRBV4-3, the J call TRBJ1-2; 7 nucleotides agree with TRBD1. There are 15 residues in the CDR3. V gave up 0 bases and J gave up 4 bases; unmatched junction bases: 5. Germline V gene data show CDR1 as LGHNA and CDR2 as YSLEER. CDR3 DNA sequence: TGCGCCAGCAGCCAAGAAGTCGACAGGGCCTATGGCTACACCTTC. It translates to CASSQEVDRAYGYTF.